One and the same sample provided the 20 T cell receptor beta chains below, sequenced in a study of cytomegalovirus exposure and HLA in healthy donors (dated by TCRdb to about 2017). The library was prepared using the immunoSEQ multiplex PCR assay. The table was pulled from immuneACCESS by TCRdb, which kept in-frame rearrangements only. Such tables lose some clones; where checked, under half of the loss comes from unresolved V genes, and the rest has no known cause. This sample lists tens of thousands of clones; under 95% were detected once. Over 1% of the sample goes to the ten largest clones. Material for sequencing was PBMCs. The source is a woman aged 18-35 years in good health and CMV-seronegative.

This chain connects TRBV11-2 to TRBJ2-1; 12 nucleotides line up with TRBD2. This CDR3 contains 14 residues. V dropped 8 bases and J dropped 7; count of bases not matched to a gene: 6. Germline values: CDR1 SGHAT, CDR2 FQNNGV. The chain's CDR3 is CASGETSGSNEQFF. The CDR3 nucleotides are TGTGCCAGCGGCGAGACTAGCGGGAGTAATGAGCAGTTCTTC.

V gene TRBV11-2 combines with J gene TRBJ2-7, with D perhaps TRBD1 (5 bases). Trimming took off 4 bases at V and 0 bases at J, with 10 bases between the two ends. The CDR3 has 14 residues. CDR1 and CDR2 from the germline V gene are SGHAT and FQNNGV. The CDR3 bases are TGTGCCAGCAGCTCTGACAGATTCTCCTACGAGCAGTACTTC. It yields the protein CASSSDRFSYEQYF.

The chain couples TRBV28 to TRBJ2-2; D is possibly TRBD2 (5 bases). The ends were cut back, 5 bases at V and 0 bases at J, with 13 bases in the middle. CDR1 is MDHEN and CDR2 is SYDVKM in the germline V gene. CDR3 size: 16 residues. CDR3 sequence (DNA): TGTGCCAGCAGTATGAGAGGGATATCGAACACCGGGGAGCTGTTTTTT. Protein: CASSMRGISNTGELFF.

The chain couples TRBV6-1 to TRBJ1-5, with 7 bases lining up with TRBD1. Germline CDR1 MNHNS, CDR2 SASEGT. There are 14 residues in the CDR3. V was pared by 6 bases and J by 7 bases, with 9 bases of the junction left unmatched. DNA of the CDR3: TGTGCCAGCAGACCCACACAGGGGAAGCAGCCCCAGCATTTT. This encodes CASRPTQGKQPQHF.

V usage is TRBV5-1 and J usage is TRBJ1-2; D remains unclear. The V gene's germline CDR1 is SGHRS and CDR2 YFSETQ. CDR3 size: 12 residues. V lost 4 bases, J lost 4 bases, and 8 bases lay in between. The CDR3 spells CASSQDFYGYTF. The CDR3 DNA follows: TGCGCCAGCAGCCAGGACTTCTATGGCTACACCTTC. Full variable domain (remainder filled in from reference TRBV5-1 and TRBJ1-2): KAGVTQTPRYLIKTRGQQVTLSCSPISGHRSVSWYQQTPGQGLQFLFEYFSETQRNKGNFPGRFSGRQFSNSRSEMNVSTLELGDSALYLCASSQDFYGYTFGSGTRLTVV.

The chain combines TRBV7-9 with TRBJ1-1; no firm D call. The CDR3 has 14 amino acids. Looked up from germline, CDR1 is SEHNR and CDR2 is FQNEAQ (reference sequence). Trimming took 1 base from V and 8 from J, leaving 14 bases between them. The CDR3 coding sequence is TGTGCCAGCAGCTTAGTTGAGGGTGGTCGCGAAGCTTTCTTT. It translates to CASSLVEGGREAFF.

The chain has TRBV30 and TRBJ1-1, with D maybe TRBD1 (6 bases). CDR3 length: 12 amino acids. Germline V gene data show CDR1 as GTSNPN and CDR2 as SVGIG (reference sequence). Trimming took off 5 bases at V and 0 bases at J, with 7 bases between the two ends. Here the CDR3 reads CAWGGLNTEAFF. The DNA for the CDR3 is TGTGCCTGGGGGGGCTTGAACACTGAAGCTTTCTTT.

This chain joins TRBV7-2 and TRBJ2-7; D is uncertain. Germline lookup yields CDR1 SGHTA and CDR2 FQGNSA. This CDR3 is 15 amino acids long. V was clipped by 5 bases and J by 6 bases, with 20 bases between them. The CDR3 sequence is CASSENLRWPSEQYF. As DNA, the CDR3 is TGTGCCAGCAGCGAAAACCTTCGATGGCCCTCCGAGCAGTACTTC.

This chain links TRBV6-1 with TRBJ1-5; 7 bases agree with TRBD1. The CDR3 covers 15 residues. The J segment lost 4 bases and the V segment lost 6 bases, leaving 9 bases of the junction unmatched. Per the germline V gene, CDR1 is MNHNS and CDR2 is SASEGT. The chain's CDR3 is CASSSTGTVNQPQHF. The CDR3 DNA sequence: TGTGCCAGCAGCTCAACCGGGACAGTGAATCAGCCCCAGCATTTT.

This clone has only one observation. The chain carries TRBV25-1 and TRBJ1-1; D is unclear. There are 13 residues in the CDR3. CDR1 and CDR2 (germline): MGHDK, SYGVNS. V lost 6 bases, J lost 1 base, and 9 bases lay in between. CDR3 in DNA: TGTGCCAGCAGACCTCCAGGGAACACTGAAGCTTTCTTT. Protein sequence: CASRPPGNTEAFF.

The CDR3 nucleotides read TGTGCCAGCAGTCGGGAGGGGGCCCTCTCTGGGGCCAACGTCCTGACTTTC. Its translation: CASSREGALSGANVLTF. This sequence joins TRBV27 and TRBJ2-6; perhaps TRBD2 as D (8 bases). CDR1 is MNHEY, CDR2 SMNVEV, per germline (reference sequence). The CDR3 loop spans 17 amino acids. Trimming removed 5 bases from V and 0 bases from J, with 14 bases in between.

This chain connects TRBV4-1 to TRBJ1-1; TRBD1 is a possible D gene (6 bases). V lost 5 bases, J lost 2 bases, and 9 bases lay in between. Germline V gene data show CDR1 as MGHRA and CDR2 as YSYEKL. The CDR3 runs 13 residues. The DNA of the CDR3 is TGCGCCAGCAGCAGGGGGTATAACACTGAAGCTTTCTTT. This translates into CASSRGYNTEAFF.

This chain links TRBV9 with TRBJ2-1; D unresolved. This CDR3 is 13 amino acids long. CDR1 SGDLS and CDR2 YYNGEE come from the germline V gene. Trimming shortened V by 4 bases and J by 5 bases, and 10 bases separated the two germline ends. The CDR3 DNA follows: TGTGCCAGCAGCCTAAGCCCAAACAATGAGCAGTTCTTC. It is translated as CASSLSPNNEQFF.

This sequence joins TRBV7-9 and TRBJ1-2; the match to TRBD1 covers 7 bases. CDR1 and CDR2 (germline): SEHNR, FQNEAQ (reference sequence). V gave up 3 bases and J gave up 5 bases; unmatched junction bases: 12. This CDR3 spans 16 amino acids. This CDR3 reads CASSLITGVGGYGYTF. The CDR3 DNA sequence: TGTGCCAGCAGCTTGATTACAGGGGTGGGAGGTTATGGCTACACCTTC.

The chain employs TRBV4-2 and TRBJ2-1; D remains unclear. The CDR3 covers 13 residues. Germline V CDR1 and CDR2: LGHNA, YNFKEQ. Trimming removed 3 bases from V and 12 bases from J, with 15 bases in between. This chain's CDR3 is CASSQMTAGGQFF. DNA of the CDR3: TGTGCCAGCAGCCAGATGACGGCCGGCGGGCAGTTCTTC.

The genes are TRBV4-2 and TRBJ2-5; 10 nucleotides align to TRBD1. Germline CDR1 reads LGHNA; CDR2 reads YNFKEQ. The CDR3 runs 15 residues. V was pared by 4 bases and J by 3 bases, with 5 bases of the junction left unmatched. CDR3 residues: CASSRKTGGEETQYF. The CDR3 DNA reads TGTGCCAGCAGCCGCAAGACAGGGGGCGAAGAGACCCAGTACTTC.

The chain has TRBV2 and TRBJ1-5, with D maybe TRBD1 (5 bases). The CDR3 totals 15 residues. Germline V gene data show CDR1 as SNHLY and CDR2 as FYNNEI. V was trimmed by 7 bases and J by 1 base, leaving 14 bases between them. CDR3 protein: CASKAGSQSNQPQHF. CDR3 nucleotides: TGTGCCAGCAAGGCAGGGTCCCAAAGCAATCAGCCCCAGCATTTT.

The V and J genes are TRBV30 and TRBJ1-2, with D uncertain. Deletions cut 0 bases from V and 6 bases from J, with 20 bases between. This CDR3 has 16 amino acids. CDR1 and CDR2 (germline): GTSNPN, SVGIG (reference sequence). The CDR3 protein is CAWSVPSTELWNGYTF. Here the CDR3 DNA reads TGTGCCTGGAGTGTACCCAGTACAGAACTTTGGAATGGCTACACCTTC.

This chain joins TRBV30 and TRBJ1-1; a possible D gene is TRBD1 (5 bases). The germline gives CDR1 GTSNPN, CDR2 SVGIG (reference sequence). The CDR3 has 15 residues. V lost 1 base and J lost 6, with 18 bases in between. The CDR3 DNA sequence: TGTGCCTGGAGTGAAGGGGATGTAGAACTGGCTGAAGCTTTCTTT. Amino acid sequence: CAWSEGDVELAEAFF.

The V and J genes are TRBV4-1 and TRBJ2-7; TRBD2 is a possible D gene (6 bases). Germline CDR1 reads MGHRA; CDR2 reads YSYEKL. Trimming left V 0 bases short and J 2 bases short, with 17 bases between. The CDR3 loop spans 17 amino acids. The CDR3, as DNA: TGCGCCAGCAGCCAAGATGGGACTTACCACCCCCCCTACGAGCAGTACTTC. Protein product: CASSQDGTYHPPYEQYF.